This note documents a single T cell receptor (beta chain) sequence. This clonotype is considered medium-sized (0.01 to 0.1%). Its antigen is still unknown. The sample holds no much larger clone one base away, and base qualities are not on file. The iRepertoire nested amplicon-rescue multiplex PCR (arm-PCR) platform was used to amplify TCR alpha and beta CDR3 regions from RNA. The input for one-step reverse transcription and amplification was about 95-450 ng of tissue mRNA or PBMC total RNA. Following bead purification, Illumina adapters were added by a secondary multiplex PCR, and the libraries were gel-purified between 200 and 400 bp. Internal 6-nucleotide barcodes were carried by the libraries and were used for demultiplexing. Sequencing of libraries was performed on an Illumina MiSeq with 2x220 or 2x250 nucleotide paired-end reads. The paper's processing steps were these. Paired reads were merged using FLASH 1.2.11 and were aligned to the GRCh37 human genome using BWA-MEM, after which TRA and TRB reads were extracted. An IMGT-derived reference of cassette sequences and CDR3 motifs, with pseudogenes included, was used for V and J assignment. Reads were translated in three frames, and productive CDR3s were defined as those with a C...FGXG motif and no stop codons. A clonotype was defined as a unique combination of a V-J cassette pair and a CDR3 amino acid sequence. Reads were filtered by Hamming distance, thresholded by each sample's sequence error rate in mapped regions. TCRdb reworked the public reads: Q25 trimming with fastp, MiXCR clone assembly, productive beta chains retained. Entries that share a CDR3 protein sequence are merged under the most common genes and DNA. Here the V and J calls rest on TCRdb's processing, not on the authors' analysis. The sample profile shows 150,000 to 200,000 distinct CDR3 sequences; around 40% of them were found once. The top ten hold under 6.5% of the sample.

This entry belongs to a study of glioma-infiltrating T cells (dated by TCRdb to 2015 to 2016). Some background on the complete study: Glioma tissue, non-neoplastic brain tissue and matched peripheral blood mononuclear cells were used as sources from which TCR alpha- and beta-chain repertoires were sequenced. Three low-grade glioma patients, under ten primary glioblastoma patients, and three non-glioma patients who contributed non-neoplastic brain tissue made up the paired cohort. To measure divergence between tissue and blood T-cell populations, each tissue-infiltrating repertoire was compared with the peripheral blood repertoire of the same patient. Broader findings and caveats from the paper: VJ-independent divergence between tissue and blood was below expectation in non-neoplastic patients but above expectation in all gliomas, especially low-grade gliomas. Very few CDR3 sequences were found to be shared between tissue and blood, and this scarcity was attributed to high CDR3 diversity and limited sampling. Group comparisons were based on small numbers of patients: three non-neoplastic, three low-grade glioma and roughly 8 glioblastoma patients.

The TCR was taken from a human donor with low-grade glioma or glioblastoma, undergoing nonglioma brain surgery, or in good health (not recorded which). The sequencing input was glioma tissue, nonneoplastic brain tissue, or PBMCs (not recorded which).

CDR3 region: CASSRDRAENEQFF. The nucleotides are TGTGCCAGCAGCCGCGACAGGGCGGAGAATGAGCAGTTCTTC. The chain is made from TRBV7-2 and TRBJ2-1; 7 central nucleotides agree with TRBD1. From a lookup of the germline V gene, CDR1 and CDR2 are SGHTA and FQGNSA. The CDR3 runs 14 residues from the cysteine to the phenylalanine. Here the CDR3 DNA is all that survives: 42 bases in frame from base 1. The junction shows trimming of 5 bases on V and 7 bases on J, and the gene matches do not reach 8 bases of it.